These 27 T cell receptor beta chains originate from one sample sequenced in a study of blood T cell repertoires in COVID-19. Data came from immunoSEQ multiplex PCR; TCRdb stores just in-frame clones and leaves some out. Among hundreds of thousands of clones listed, approximately 85% were seen once. Sequencing used peripheral blood. These receptors originate from a man aged 18 to 35 with active or convalescent COVID-19.

The J gene is TRBJ2-5, the V gene TRBV10-3, with unresolved D. Germline V gene lookup returns CDR1 ENHRY and CDR2 SYGVKD. This CDR3 spans 12 amino acids. Trimming left V 10 bases short and J 5 bases short, with 14 bases between. CDR3 sequence: CATSAIGETQYF. Written as DNA, the CDR3 is TGTGCCACCTCAGCGATAGGCGAGACCCAGTACTTC.

The chain recombines TRBV4-1 with TRBJ2-7; 7 bases line up with TRBD1. Germline assignment: CDR1 MGHRA and CDR2 YSYEKL. Losses at the gene ends were 1 base for V and 6 bases for J; bases not matched to a gene: 6. CDR3 size: 14 residues. The chain's CDR3 is CASSQGRQGSEQYF. CDR3 nucleotide sequence: TGCGCCAGCAGCCAAGGGCGACAGGGCTCCGAGCAGTACTTC.

The chain carries TRBV6-5 and TRBJ2-5; D is unresolved. This CDR3 has 10 amino acids. Germline CDR1 is MNHEY and CDR2 is SVGAGI. V dropped 6 bases and J dropped 5 bases, with 4 bases sitting between them. The CDR3 DNA sequence: TGTGCCAGCAGCAGGGAGACCCAGTACTTC. Protein product: CASSRETQYF.

V and J are TRBV7-9 and TRBJ2-7; a possible D gene is TRBD2 (6 bases). Between the trimmed V and J ends, which lost 5 bases and 2 bases, there was a span of 10 bases. Germline loops: CDR1 SEHNR, CDR2 FQNEAQ (reference sequence). This CDR3 comprises 13 residues. The chain's CDR3 is CASSAGSTYEQYF. CDR3 nucleotides: TGTGCCAGCAGCGCCGGGAGCACCTACGAGCAGTACTTC.

CDR3 sequence: CATSRDAGVYGYTF. In DNA form, the CDR3 reads TGTGCCACCAGCAGAGATGCCGGGGTTTATGGCTACACCTTC. This chain connects TRBV15 to TRBJ1-2; D call uncertain. The CDR3 length is 14 residues. The germline V gene encodes CDR1 LNHNV and CDR2 YYDKDF (reference sequence). V was trimmed by 0 bases and J by 5 bases, leaving 10 bases between them. The entire variable domain, with the rest obtained from reference TRBV15 and TRBJ1-2, is as follows: DAMVIQNPRYQVTQFGKPVTLSCSQTLNHNVMYWYQQKSSQAPKLLFHYYDKDFNNEADTPDNFQSRRPNTSFCFLDIRSPGLGDTAMYLCATSRDAGVYGYTFGSGTRLTVV.

This clone was observed once. The J gene is TRBJ2-7, the V gene TRBV2; D not certain. Trimming removed 6 bases at V and 0 bases at J, with 24 bases between. The CDR3 totals 18 residues. CDR1 SNHLY and CDR2 FYNNEI come from the germline V gene. The CDR3 nucleotides read TGTGCCAGCAGACCAACAGCCTACGAAACGAAGAGCTCCTACGAGCAGTACTTC. It codes for CASRPTAYETKSSYEQYF.

The gene calls are TRBV19 and TRBJ1-1; 12 bases map to TRBD1. This CDR3 spans 19 amino acids. Per germline, CDR1 LNHDA and CDR2 SQIVND (reference sequence). The V gene end was trimmed by 6 bases and the J gene end by 4 bases; junction bases not matched to a gene: 18. CDR3 in amino acids: CASRNQGQGARVGPTEAFF. The CDR3 nucleotides read TGTGCCAGTAGAAATCAGGGACAGGGGGCGAGGGTAGGCCCCACTGAAGCTTTCTTT.

The chain is built from TRBV13 and TRBJ2-1; D is perhaps TRBD2 (6 bases). The CDR3 has 13 amino acids. The ends were cut back, 5 bases at V and 14 bases at J, with 19 bases in the middle. Germline CDR1 and CDR2: PRHDT and FYEKMQ (reference sequence). The CDR3 bases are TGTGCCAGCAGCCCGGGTGCAGGTGGAGGGAAGTTCTTC. Amino acids: CASSPGAGGGKFF.

The chain employs TRBV5-5 and TRBJ1-5, with 7 bases fitting TRBD1. Losses at the gene ends were 5 bases for V and 6 bases for J; bases not matched to a gene: 11. The CDR3 is 15 amino acids. Germline loops: CDR1 SGHKS, CDR2 YYEKEE (reference sequence). In nucleotides, the CDR3 is TGTGCCAGCAGTTTCGACAGGGAGGTCACTCAGCCCCAGCATTTT. Translating it yields CASSFDREVTQPQHF.

This chain links TRBV2 with TRBJ1-3; D remains ambiguous. Germline CDR1 is SNHLY and CDR2 is FYNNEI. Trimming left V 3 bases short and J 1 base short, with 10 bases between. This CDR3 is built from 15 residues. The CDR3 sequence is CASSEGGLSGNTIYF. CDR3 nucleotides: TGTGCCAGCAGTGAGGGAGGACTGTCTGGAAACACCATATATTTT.

CDR3 sequence (DNA): TGTGCCAGCAGTTTTGGACAGGGTAGCAATCAGCCCCAGCATTTT. It translates to CASSFGQGSNQPQHF. The rearrangement joins TRBV27 to TRBJ1-5; TRBD1 agrees at 8 bases. V gave up 3 bases and J gave up 0 bases; unmatched junction bases: 1. CDR3 length equals 15 residues. Per the germline V gene, CDR1 is MNHEY and CDR2 is SMNVEV (reference sequence).

The chain carries TRBV29-1 and TRBJ2-3; TRBD2 agrees at 8 bases. The length of the CDR3 is 17 residues. The V gene end was trimmed by 0 bases and the J gene end by 2 bases; junction bases not matched to a gene: 10. From germline, CDR1 is SQVTM and CDR2 ANQGSEA. CDR3 protein: CSVEDVRRGVTTDTQYF. CDR3 sequence (DNA): TGCAGCGTTGAAGATGTCCGGCGGGGGGTCACCACAGATACGCAGTATTTT.

The V and J genes are TRBV9 and TRBJ2-7, with 10 bases matching TRBD1. CDR3 length equals 17 residues. Germline trimming cut 3 bases from V and 5 bases from J; bases unmatched to any gene: 14. Germline V gene data show CDR1 as SGDLS and CDR2 as YYNGEE. DNA for the CDR3: TGTGCCAGCAGCGAGGCCGGGACAGGGGATGCTGAGGACGAGCAGTACTTC. Protein: CASSEAGTGDAEDEQYF.

The rearrangement uses TRBV4-1 and TRBJ2-5; perhaps TRBD2 as D (6 bases). Germline CDR1 and CDR2: MGHRA and YSYEKL. Between the trimmed V and J ends, which lost 3 bases and 5 bases, there was a span of 13 bases. CDR3 length equals 14 residues. CDR3 residues: CASSQPAAGETQYF. The CDR3 DNA is TGCGCCAGCAGCCAGCCAGCCGCGGGGGAGACCCAGTACTTC.

The CDR3 DNA is TGTGCCAGCAGTTTATCCGCTGGCACCTACGAGCAGTACTTC. Translated: CASSLSAGTYEQYF. V is TRBV27 and J is TRBJ2-7; D gene ambiguous. This CDR3 is built from 14 residues. Germline V gene lookup returns CDR1 MNHEY and CDR2 SMNVEV (reference sequence). Trimming left V 0 bases short and J 2 bases short, with 8 bases between.

V and J are TRBV10-3 and TRBJ1-5, with D perhaps matching TRBD1 (5 bases). This CDR3 is built from 16 residues. Trimming stripped 2 bases from V and 0 bases from J, with 11 bases between. Germline V lookup: CDR1 ENHRY, CDR2 SYGVKD. As DNA, the CDR3 is TGTGCCATCAGTGAGACAGGTATCAATAGCAATCAGCCCCAGCATTTT. Translated: CAISETGINSNQPQHF.

This chain links TRBV6-2 or TRBV6-3 with TRBJ2-7, with 11 bases that match TRBD1. Germline loops: CDR1 MNHEY, CDR2 SVGEGT. CDR3 length equals 16 residues. Losses at the gene ends were 2 bases for V and 4 bases for J; bases not matched to a gene: 7. CDR3 amino acids: CASSYRTGGQGYEQYF. CDR3 nucleotide sequence: TGTGCCAGCAGTTACCGGACAGGGGGCCAGGGGTACGAGCAGTACTTC.

This clone was seen a few times. The gene calls are TRBV6-5 and TRBJ1-2; 10 positions match TRBD1. CDR1 is MNHEY, CDR2 SVGAGI, per germline. The CDR3 sequence is 15 residues long. V lost 5 bases and J lost 2; bases outside the gene matches: 5. In DNA, the CDR3 is TGTGCCAGCAGTCCGATGACAGGGGGCAACTATGGCTACACCTTC. Translated, it gives CASSPMTGGNYGYTF.

With regard to this clone: Other DNA sequences in the sample encode the same CDR3. The rearrangement joins TRBV10-2 to TRBJ1-1, with D maybe TRBD1 (5 bases). CDR1 and CDR2 from the germline V gene are WSHSY and SAAADI. The CDR3 length is 13 residues. V was shortened by 5 bases and J by 1 base, with 8 bases between the two germline ends. CDR3 region: CASSPTGNTEAFF. The DNA for the CDR3 is TGCGCCAGCAGTCCTACAGGGAACACTGAAGCTTTCTTT.

The chain recombines TRBV7-9 with TRBJ2-3, with 7 bases fitting TRBD2. The length of the CDR3 is 15 residues. Germline V lookup: CDR1 SEHNR, CDR2 FQNEAQ (reference sequence). V gave up 1 base and J gave up 0 bases; unmatched junction bases: 1. Here the CDR3 DNA reads TGTGCCAGCAGCTTAGGGGACTACAGCACAGATACGCAGTATTTT. Translation gives CASSLGDYSTDTQYF. Full variable domain (missing parts from reference TRBV7-9 and TRBJ2-3): DTGVSQNPRHKITKRGQNVTFRCDPISEHNRLYWYRQTLGQGPEFLTYFQNEAQLEKSRLLSDRFSAERPKGSFSTLEIQRTEQGDSAMYLCASSLGDYSTDTQYFGPGTRLTVL.

The chain employs TRBV4-1 and TRBJ1-5; 9 bases are shared with TRBD1. With 3 bases clipped from V and 2 bases from J, the junction kept 11 bases outside the gene matches. CDR3 length: 18 amino acids. From germline, CDR1 is MGHRA and CDR2 YSYEKL. DNA for the CDR3: TGCGCCAGCAGCCACGGACGACAGGGGGTTTGGGGCAATCAGCCCCAGCATTTT. Translating it yields CASSHGRQGVWGNQPQHF.

The rearrangement uses TRBV10-3 and TRBJ2-3; maybe TRBD2 (5 bases). CDR1 ENHRY and CDR2 SYGVKD come from the germline V gene. Trimming removed 8 bases at V and 1 base at J, with 16 bases between. CDR3 length: 15 residues. The CDR3 is CAILMTRGGTDTQYF. For the CDR3, the DNA is TGTGCCATCTTAATGACCCGGGGAGGCACAGATACGCAGTATTTT.

The chain recombines TRBV2 with TRBJ1-1; D is ambiguous. Trimming pared 4 bases from V and 1 base from J, leaving 10 bases between. The V gene's germline CDR1 is SNHLY and CDR2 FYNNEI. The CDR3 contains 14 residues. CDR3 sequence reads: CASSGWARNTEAFF. In nucleotides, the CDR3 is TGTGCCAGCAGTGGGTGGGCGAGGAACACTGAAGCTTTCTTT.

The V and J genes are TRBV5-1 and TRBJ2-3; 7 bases are a match to TRBD1. The length of the CDR3 is 15 residues. The germline gives CDR1 SGHRS, CDR2 YFSETQ. Losses at the gene ends were 4 bases for V and 0 bases for J; bases not matched to a gene: 5. CDR3 bases: TGCGCCAGCAGCACGCGGACAGGAAGCACAGATACGCAGTATTTT. Protein: CASSTRTGSTDTQYF.

This rearrangement joins TRBV2 to TRBJ1-2; D unresolved. This CDR3 comprises 13 residues. With 8 bases removed from V and 0 bases from J, the gap between germline ends came to 10 bases. The germline V gene has CDR1 SNHLY and CDR2 FYNNEI. The CDR3 reads CASQVTPNYGYTF. The CDR3 region has the DNA TGTGCCAGCCAGGTTACCCCTAACTATGGCTACACCTTC.

The genes are TRBV19 and TRBJ2-1, with 8 bases identical to TRBD1. Losses at the gene ends were 5 bases for V and 1 base for J; bases not matched to a gene: 4. CDR1 is LNHDA, CDR2 SQIVND, per germline (reference sequence). The CDR3 loop spans 15 amino acids. The CDR3 DNA reads TGTGCCAGTAGTTCCTACAGGGGGTCCTACAATGAGCAGTTCTTC. Its translation: CASSSYRGSYNEQFF.

The chain combines TRBV6-6 with TRBJ1-1; 8 positions agree with TRBD1. V lost 6 bases, J lost 3 bases, and 3 bases stayed unmatched. The CDR3 totals 13 residues. Germline V gene lookup returns CDR1 MNHNY and CDR2 SVGAGI (reference sequence). The CDR3 DNA reads as TGTGCCAGCAGCCAGACAGGGGACACTGAAGCTTTCTTT. It translates to CASSQTGDTEAFF.